One and the same sample provided the 22 T cell receptor beta chains below, sequenced in a study of T cell repertoires in cytomegalovirus infection. From the reads, TCRdb called clonotypes with MiXCR, one entry per CDR3 protein. The sample comprises about 180,000 distinct CDR3 sequences, approximately 14% of which are singletons, and roughly 27% rests with the top ten. Material: PBMCs. Receptor source: a human donor in good health (CMV status not recorded). Some clones in this sample may be carry-over from other donors' samples.

This clonotype has a count of ten or more. The chain links TRBV5-6 to TRBJ2-5, with TRBD1 matching 11 bases. Germline CDR1 reads SGHDT; CDR2 reads YYEEEE. The V segment lost 4 bases and the J segment 4 bases; nucleotides outside the gene matches: 3. This CDR3 is 14 amino acids long. The CDR3 sequence: CASSPGTGGETQYF. The CDR3, as DNA: TGTGCCAGCAGCCCTGGGACAGGGGGAGAGACCCAGTACTTC.

This clonotype was counted many times. V usage is TRBV12-3 or TRBV12-4 and J usage is TRBJ1-3, with D hard to call. Trimming took off 1 base at V and 2 bases at J, with 18 bases between the two ends. CDR3 length equals 18 residues. The CDR3 is CASSLGLLTGLAGNTIYF. Written as DNA, the CDR3 is TGTGCCAGCAGTTTAGGGCTTCTCACGGGTCTTGCTGGAAACACCATATATTTT.

Only a few counts were recorded for this clonotype. This chain joins TRBV20-1 and TRBJ1-5, with 8 nucleotides matching TRBD1. CDR3 length equals 17 residues. CDR1 and CDR2 from the germline V gene are DFQATT and SNEGSKA (reference sequence). The V and J ends lost 3 bases and 5 bases, in that order; junction bases with no gene match: 15. The CDR3 spells CSARTLPGQVTDQPQHF. CDR3 nucleotides: TGCAGTGCTAGGACTTTGCCGGGACAGGTGACTGATCAGCCCCAGCATTTT.

This clonotype was counted ten times or more. This chain links TRBV29-1 with TRBJ2-7; tentative D call: TRBD2 (6 bases). The CDR3 has 16 amino acids. Germline CDR1 SQVTM, CDR2 ANQGSEA. Trimming took 1 base from V and 1 from J, leaving 17 bases between them. The CDR3 DNA follows: TGCAGCGTTGAAGGCGCCGGGACTGGAAGGTCCTACGAGCAGTACTTC. Protein sequence: CSVEGAGTGRSYEQYF.

This clonotype was found a few times. The genes are TRBV10-3 and TRBJ2-1; TRBD2 agrees at 9 bases. There are 15 residues in the CDR3. V dropped 8 bases and J dropped 2; count of bases not matched to a gene: 7. CDR1 and CDR2 (germline): ENHRY, SYGVKD. The CDR3 DNA is TGTGCCATCCTAGAGACTAGCGGCACCTACAATGAGCAGTTCTTC. Translation gives CAILETSGTYNEQFF.

This clonotype was observed many times. The chain has TRBV12-3 or TRBV12-4 and TRBJ2-1, with D perhaps being TRBD1 or TRBD2 (5 bases each). Trimming shortened V by 3 bases and J by 11 bases, and 8 bases separated the two germline ends. The CDR3 totals 11 residues. CDR3 nucleotide sequence: TGTGCCAGCAGTTTGTGGGGACAGCAGTTCTTC. Protein: CASSLWGQQFF.

The table lists this clonotype with many counts. This chain joins TRBV7-2 and TRBJ2-3; the match to TRBD2 covers 12 bases. The germline gives CDR1 SGHTA, CDR2 FQGNSA. This CDR3 is 18 amino acids long. Trimming removed 8 bases from V and 0 bases from J; junction bases left unmatched: 12. The CDR3, as DNA: TGTGCCAGCGGGGTCCCGAGACTAGCGGGAGTAAGCACAGATACGCAGTATTTT. This translates into CASGVPRLAGVSTDTQYF. Combining the CDR3 with reference TRBV7-2 and TRBJ2-3 gives the whole variable domain GAGVSQSPSNKVTEKGKDVELRCDPISGHTALYWYRQSLGQGLEFLIYFQGNSAPDKSGLPSDRFSAERTGGSVSTLTIQRTQQEDSAVYLCASGVPRLAGVSTDTQYFGPGTRLTVL.

The chain recombines TRBV25-1 with TRBJ1-2; D possibly corresponds to TRBD1 (5 bases). CDR1 and CDR2 (germline): MGHDK, SYGVNS. V lost 5 bases, J lost 8 bases, and 12 bases lay in between. This CDR3 has 12 residues. In DNA, the CDR3 is TGTGCCAGCAGTCGGGGCGCAAGGGGCTACACCTTC. It codes for CASSRGARGYTF.

The chain uses TRBV15 and TRBJ2-1; 12 bases fit TRBD2. Per germline, CDR1 LNHNV and CDR2 YYDKDF (reference sequence). The CDR3 sequence is 18 residues long. J gave up 12 bases and V 0 bases, and 15 bases lay outside the gene matches. CDR3 nucleotides: TGTGCCACCAGCAGAGAAATCGGTCGGACTAGCGGGGAGGGTGGGCAGTTCTTC. It codes for CATSREIGRTSGEGGQFF.

There are many counts of this clonotype. This rearrangement joins TRBV7-2 to TRBJ2-3; a possible D gene is TRBD2 (5 bases). Germline CDR1 and CDR2: SGHTA and FQGNSA. The V gene lost 0 bases and the J gene lost 0 bases, with 10 bases spanning the gap. The CDR3 totals 16 residues. This CDR3 reads CASSLAHWTSTDTQYF. As DNA, the CDR3 is TGTGCCAGCAGCTTAGCGCATTGGACTAGCACAGATACGCAGTATTTT.

The CDR3 region is CASSLGAVNTEAFF. In DNA, the CDR3 is TGTGCCAGCAGCCTAGGCGCGGTGAACACTGAAGCTTTCTTT. The chain employs TRBV11-1 and TRBJ1-1; the D is unclear. From germline, CDR1 is SGHAT and CDR2 FQDESV (reference sequence). The V end lost 5 bases, the J end lost 0 bases, and 10 bases lay between the germline ends. CDR3 length: 14 amino acids. Complete variable domain (other parts from reference TRBV11-1 and TRBJ1-1): EAEVAQSPRYKITEKSQAVAFWCDPISGHATLYWYRQILGQGPELLVQFQDESVVDDSQLPKDRFSAERLKGVDSTLKIQPAELGDSAMYLCASSLGAVNTEAFFGQGTRLTVV.

This clonotype was observed a handful of times. V usage is TRBV7-3 and J usage is TRBJ1-1; D remains unclear. Germline assignment: CDR1 SGHTA and CDR2 FQGTGA. The germline V and J ends were trimmed by 1 base and 4 bases, with 7 bases remaining between them. CDR3 length: 13 amino acids. In DNA form, the CDR3 reads TGTGCCAGCAGCTTAAGGAGGCTCACTGAAGCTTTCTTT. Residues: CASSLRRLTEAFF.

Relative to its sample, this clonotype is medium-sized. V is TRBV7-2 and J is TRBJ2-7; TRBD2 matches 9 bases. The CDR3 contains 14 residues. CDR1 and CDR2 from the germline V gene are SGHTA and FQGNSA. V dropped 1 base and J dropped 6; count of bases not matched to a gene: 4. Written as DNA, the CDR3 is TGTGCCAGCAGCTTAGGAGCGGGAGGTTTCGAGCAGTACTTC. It is translated as CASSLGAGGFEQYF. The whole variable domain, filled in from reference TRBV7-2 and TRBJ2-7, reads GAGVSQSPSNKVTEKGKDVELRCDPISGHTALYWYRQSLGQGLEFLIYFQGNSAPDKSGLPSDRFSAERTGGSVSTLTIQRTQQEDSAVYLCASSLGAGGFEQYFGPGTRLTVT.

This clonotype was counted ten times or more. The chain employs TRBV7-2 and TRBJ1-4, with D uncertain. Trimming shortened V by 4 bases and J by 4 bases, and 4 bases separated the two germline ends. Germline loops: CDR1 SGHTA, CDR2 FQGNSA. The CDR3 loop spans 12 amino acids. The CDR3 is CASSSRNEKLFF. DNA of the CDR3: TGTGCCAGCAGCTCCCGTAATGAAAAACTGTTTTTT.

This clonotype appeared a few times. The V gene is TRBV20-1, the J gene TRBJ2-1; no clear D gene. Trimming stripped 5 bases from V and 0 bases from J, with 11 bases between. This CDR3 has 14 amino acids. Germline CDR1 is DFQATT and CDR2 is SNEGSKA (reference sequence). CDR3 DNA: TGCAGTGCTTTCCTTCTGAGCTCCTACAATGAGCAGTTCTTC. It specifies CSAFLLSSYNEQFF.

This clonotype showed up just a few times. This rearrangement joins TRBV7-3 to TRBJ2-1; possible D gene TRBD1, 6 bases. The CDR3 length is 15 residues. V lost 5 bases and J lost 1, with 12 bases in between. The germline V gene has CDR1 SGHTA and CDR2 FQGTGA. As DNA, the CDR3 is TGTGCCAGCAGCCTTTCCGGGACATCCTACAATGAGCAGTTCTTC. This translates into CASSLSGTSYNEQFF.

In this sample, this clonotype turned up many times. The chain carries TRBV7-2 and TRBJ1-4; no clear D. The V and J ends lost 4 bases and 8 bases respectively, with 11 bases between them. Per germline, CDR1 SGHTA and CDR2 FQGNSA. The CDR3 sequence is 13 residues long. The CDR3 here is CASSSFRGEKLFF. For the CDR3, the DNA is TGTGCCAGCAGCTCCTTTAGAGGGGAAAAACTGTTTTTT.

This clonotype was counted only a few times. This CDR3 fails to terminate in the conserved phenylalanine or tryptophan, so it likely reflects a read error. No DNA is shown, since the ends of the CDR3 on it are uncertain; the CDR3 is the one TCRdb lists. V and J are TRBV6-2 or TRBV6-3 and TRBJ2-7; the table's D gene call, TRBD2, was not cross checked with the DNA. Per the germline V gene, CDR1 is MNHEY and CDR2 is SVGEGT. Ends included, the CDR3 has 13 residues. The chain's CDR3 is CASSSLWTSGFSI.

In its sample, this clonotype was seen many times. The rearrangement links TRBV20-1 to TRBJ2-2, with 7 bases matching TRBD2. After removal of 2 bases from V and 1 base from J, the junction contained 1 base not matched to a gene. The CDR3 consists of 14 residues. Germline lookup yields CDR1 DFQATT and CDR2 SNEGSKA (reference sequence). For the CDR3, the DNA is TGCAGTGCTAGAAAGCGGGAGAACACCGGGGAGCTGTTTTTT. Encoded protein: CSARKRENTGELFF.

Turning to this clonotype: A much bigger clone sits one base away, suggesting this may be a read error. The chain recombines TRBV7-8 with TRBJ2-7; D gene uncertain. Trimming removed 6 bases from V and 0 bases from J, with 12 bases in between. Per germline, CDR1 SGHVS and CDR2 FQNEAQ. The CDR3 is 14 amino acids. CDR3 in amino acids: CASRPTGNSYEQYF. The CDR3 nucleotides read TGTGCCAGCAGACCAACTGGTAACTCCTACGAGCAGTACTTC.

This clonotype was counted at least ten times. The V and J genes are TRBV6-5 and TRBJ1-4; D ambiguous. Germline V gene lookup returns CDR1 MNHEY and CDR2 SVGAGI. The CDR3 length is 14 residues. V lost 4 bases and J lost 0, with 6 bases in between. The CDR3 DNA reads TGTGCCAGCAGTTTTCTCCCAACTAATGAAAAACTGTTTTTT. Translation gives CASSFLPTNEKLFF.

This clonotype was found many times. The gene calls are TRBV6-2 or TRBV6-3 and TRBJ1-5, with a tentative D call TRBD1 (5 bases). V was trimmed by 6 bases and J by 3 bases, leaving 18 bases between them. This CDR3 has 16 amino acids. Germline assignment: CDR1 MNHEY and CDR2 SVGEGT. The CDR3 DNA reads as TGTGCCAGCAGACCCCCGGGACCGGGTATCAATCAGCCCCAGCATTTT. Translating it yields CASRPPGPGINQPQHF.